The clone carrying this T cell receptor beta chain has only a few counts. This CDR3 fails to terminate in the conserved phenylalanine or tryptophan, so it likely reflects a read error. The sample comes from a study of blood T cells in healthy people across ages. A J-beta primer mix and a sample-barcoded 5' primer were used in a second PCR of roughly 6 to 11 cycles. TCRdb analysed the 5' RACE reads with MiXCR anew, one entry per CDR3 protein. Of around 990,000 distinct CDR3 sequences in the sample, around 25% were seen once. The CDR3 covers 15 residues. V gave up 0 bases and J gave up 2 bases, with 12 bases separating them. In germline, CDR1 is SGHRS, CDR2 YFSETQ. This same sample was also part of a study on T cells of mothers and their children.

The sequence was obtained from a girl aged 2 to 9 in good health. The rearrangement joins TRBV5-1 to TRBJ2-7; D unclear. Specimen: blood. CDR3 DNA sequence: TGCGCCAGCAGCTTGGAGGCCCAAAGCCCCTACGAGCAGTACTCC. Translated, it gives CASSLEAQSPYEQYS.